In this sample, the clone carrying this T cell receptor beta chain turned up once. Sequencing used immunoSEQ multiplex PCR; TCRdb keeps in-frame clones, though not all of them. The data hold 88,000 or so clones, with roughly 90% observed a single time. The sample originates from a study of blood T cell repertoires in COVID-19. Germline trimming cut 0 bases from V and 3 bases from J; bases unmatched to any gene: 1. The germline V gene encodes CDR1 SGHRS and CDR2 YFSETQ. The CDR3 spans 15 residues. The source of this sequence is a woman aged 50 to 65 with acute COVID-19. The sequencing sample was made of PBMCs or T cells enriched from blood (not recorded which). The chain carries TRBV5-1 and TRBJ2-1; 9 bases align to TRBD2. In DNA, the CDR3 is TGCGCCAGCAGCTTGGGGACTAGCGTCTACAATGAGCAGTTCTTC. Translated: CASSLGTSVYNEQFF.